The 20 T cell receptor beta chains in this list originate from one sample, sequenced in a study of cytomegalovirus exposure and HLA in healthy donors. The PCR made use of 60 Vbeta and 13 Jbeta primers. The protocol was immunoSEQ multiplex PCR, while the TCRdb copy is restricted to in-frame clones and leaves out a portion. Seen here are about 50,000 clones, around four fifths observed once, and the top ten hold roughly 1.5%. The specimen sequenced was PBMCs. The source is a man younger than 45 in good health and CMV-seronegative.

This chain joins TRBV19 and TRBJ2-3; 8 nucleotides align to TRBD2. Germline lookup yields CDR1 LNHDA and CDR2 SQIVND (reference sequence). The CDR3 is made up of 14 amino acids. After removal of 10 bases from V and 5 bases from J, the junction contained 11 bases not matched to a gene. CDR3 protein: CATRPGLGLDTQYF. Here the CDR3 DNA reads TGTGCCACCCGACCGGGACTAGGCCTAGATACGCAGTATTTT.

The V call is TRBV7-2, the J call TRBJ2-7; 11 positions match TRBD2. This CDR3 region has 19 residues. Trimming at V came to 1 base and at J to 3 bases, leaving 14 bases not matched to a gene. In germline, CDR1 is SGHTA, CDR2 FQGNSA. This CDR3 reads CASSLVPSGRLGPHYEQYF. The CDR3 nucleotides read TGTGCCAGCAGCTTAGTCCCTAGCGGGAGGTTGGGACCCCACTACGAGCAGTACTTC.

The chain joins TRBV6-6 to TRBJ1-1, with 7 bases identical to TRBD1. The CDR3 length is 15 residues. The germline V gene has CDR1 MNHNY and CDR2 SVGAGI (reference sequence). V was clipped by 3 bases and J by 1 base; unmatched bases: 5. CDR3 DNA: TGTGCCAGCAGTTATCGACAGGGACCGAACACTGAAGCTTTCTTT. This sequence encodes CASSYRQGPNTEAFF.

This clone occurred a few times. The chain is built from TRBV7-2 and TRBJ1-4; a weak D match, TRBD1 (6 bases). Per germline, CDR1 SGHTA and CDR2 FQGNSA. Trimming took off 2 bases at V and 7 bases at J, with 8 bases between the two ends. The CDR3 has 13 amino acids. This CDR3 is CASSLRRGEKLFF. CDR3 nucleotides: TGTGCCAGCAGCTTACGCAGGGGTGAAAAACTGTTTTTT.

The V and J genes are TRBV7-2 and TRBJ2-4; D unresolved. CDR3 size: 14 residues. The V and J ends lost 5 bases and 1 base respectively, with 9 bases between them. CDR1 is SGHTA and CDR2 is FQGNSA in the germline V gene. The CDR3 region has the DNA TGTGCCAGCAGCCTCGGTTACGCCAAAAACATTCAGTACTTC. This gives the protein CASSLGYAKNIQYF.

The genes are TRBV11-2 and TRBJ2-1, with 11 nucleotides matching TRBD2. The CDR3 extends over 15 amino acids. J was trimmed by 7 bases and V by 6 bases; bases with no gene match: 8. Per the germline V gene, CDR1 is SGHAT and CDR2 is FQNNGV. The CDR3 DNA is TGTGCCAGCAGACCCGGGACTAGCGGAGGTAATGAGCAGTTCTTC. Translating gives CASRPGTSGGNEQFF. The whole variable domain, remainder taken from reference TRBV11-2 and TRBJ2-1, is EAGVAQSPRYKIIEKRQSVAFWCNPISGHATLYWYQQILGQGPKLLIQFQNNGVVDDSQLPKDRFSAERLKGVDSTLKIQPAKLEDSAVYLCASRPGTSGGNEQFFGPGTRLTVL.

The rearrangement links TRBV30 to TRBJ2-7, with TRBD1 matching 8 bases. Germline trimming cut 0 bases from V and 3 bases from J; bases unmatched to any gene: 7. The CDR3 contains 15 residues. Looked up from germline, CDR1 is GTSNPN and CDR2 is SVGIG (reference sequence). The CDR3 sequence: CAWSVKTGVGYEQYF. CDR3 bases: TGTGCCTGGAGTGTAAAGACAGGGGTGGGCTACGAGCAGTACTTC. The variable domain in full, with the rest retrieved from reference TRBV30 and TRBJ2-7, is SQTIHQWPATLVQPVGSPLSLECTVEGTSNPNLYWYRQAAGRGLQLLFYSVGIGQISSEVPQNLSASRPQDRQFILSSKKLLLSDSGFYLCAWSVKTGVGYEQYFGPGTRLTVT.

The chain has TRBV28 and TRBJ1-2; D is undetermined. V was clipped by 4 bases and J by 8 bases, with 11 bases between them. The germline V gene encodes CDR1 MDHEN and CDR2 SYDVKM. The CDR3 contains 12 residues. CDR3 residues: CASSSVQVGYTF. Written as DNA, the CDR3 is TGTGCCAGCAGTTCCGTTCAGGTCGGCTACACCTTC.

This clone was observed a single time. This chain joins TRBV9 and TRBJ2-2; a weak D match, TRBD2 (5 bases). Germline V gene sequence: CDR1 SGDLS, CDR2 YYNGEE. Trimming removed 2 bases from V and 6 bases from J, with 17 bases in between. The CDR3 is 16 residues long. The CDR3 DNA follows: TGTGCCAGCAGCGTTATGATGCGGGCGGCGGCCGGGGAGCTGTTTTTT. It codes for CASSVMMRAAAGELFF.

This clone was recorded a few times. CDR3 protein: CSVGARDQPQHF. As DNA, the CDR3 is TGCAGCGTTGGGGCCAGGGATCAGCCCCAGCATTTT. This chain joins TRBV29-1 and TRBJ1-5, with D possibly TRBD1 on 5 matching bases. The germline CDR1 and CDR2 sequences are SQVTM and ANQGSEA. Trimming left V 4 bases short and J 5 bases short, with 9 bases between. The length of the CDR3 is 12 residues.

Only one count was recorded for this clone. The rearrangement links TRBV27 to TRBJ1-1; a weak D match, TRBD1 (5 bases). The V end was cut by 3 bases, the J end by 1 base, with 9 bases between. Germline assignment: CDR1 MNHEY and CDR2 SMNVEV (reference sequence). CDR3 length equals 14 residues. CDR3 amino acids: CASSLGGQNTEAFF. CDR3 DNA sequence: TGTGCCAGCAGTTTGGGAGGACAGAACACTGAAGCTTTCTTT.

V is TRBV30 and J is TRBJ1-5, with a possible D match to TRBD1 (6 bases). The CDR3 runs 15 residues. The germline gives CDR1 GTSNPN, CDR2 SVGIG (reference sequence). Trimming pared 7 bases from V and 2 bases from J, leaving 18 bases between. CDR3 sequence reads: CASDTTGRGNQPQHF. The CDR3 bases are TGTGCCTCCGACACAACAGGGCGAGGCAATCAGCCCCAGCATTTT.

This clone has a single count. V and J are TRBV6-5 and TRBJ1-6; D ambiguous. V gave up 2 bases and J gave up 6 bases, with 11 bases separating them. The CDR3 totals 15 residues. Germline CDR1 reads MNHEY; CDR2 reads SVGAGI. The CDR3 spells CASSYDPGGNSPLHF. Here the CDR3 DNA reads TGTGCCAGCAGTTACGATCCCGGAGGTAATTCACCCCTCCACTTT.

The chain employs TRBV5-1 and TRBJ2-2; 8 positions match TRBD1. The CDR3 spans 16 residues. CDR1 is SGHRS and CDR2 is YFSETQ in the germline V gene. Trimming took 6 bases from V and 6 from J; bases not matched to a gene: 13. The CDR3 DNA reads as TGCGCCAGCACGTTTGAGACAGGGGTTGTGTCCGGGGAGCTGTTTTTT. Translating gives CASTFETGVVSGELFF. Full variable domain (outside the CDR3, taken from reference TRBV5-1 and TRBJ2-2): KAGVTQTPRYLIKTRGQQVTLSCSPISGHRSVSWYQQTPGQGLQFLFEYFSETQRNKGNFPGRFSGRQFSNSRSEMNVSTLELGDSALYLCASTFETGVVSGELFFGEGSRLTVL.

The chain has TRBV5-8 and TRBJ1-3, with a weak D call TRBD1 (5 bases). This CDR3 region has 14 residues. Trimming stripped 2 bases from V and 4 bases from J, with 10 bases between. CDR1 is SGHTS, CDR2 YDEGEE, per germline. CDR3 loop: CASSFLGLGNTIYF. CDR3 coding DNA: TGTGCCAGCAGCTTTTTGGGGCTCGGAAACACCATATATTTT.

This clone appeared a few times. This chain joins TRBV30 and TRBJ2-5; 8 bases fit TRBD2. Per the germline V gene, CDR1 is GTSNPN and CDR2 is SVGIG (reference sequence). The J segment lost 5 bases and the V segment lost 2 bases, leaving 13 bases of the junction unmatched. There are 16 residues in the CDR3. CDR3 region: CAWSLGRGGLWETQYF. DNA of the CDR3: TGTGCCTGGAGTCTCGGACGGGGGGGCTTGTGGGAGACCCAGTACTTC. The variable domain in full, completed from reference TRBV30 and TRBJ2-5, reads SQTIHQWPATLVQPVGSPLSLECTVEGTSNPNLYWYRQAAGRGLQLLFYSVGIGQISSEVPQNLSASRPQDRQFILSSKKLLLSDSGFYLCAWSLGRGGLWETQYFGPGTRLLVL.

The chain recombines TRBV5-6 with TRBJ2-3, with 14 positions matching TRBD2. There are 17 residues in the CDR3. The V and J ends lost 7 bases and 5 bases, in that order; junction bases with no gene match: 12. CDR1 and CDR2 (germline): SGHDT, YYEEEE. This CDR3 reads CASRLPGLAGEEDTQYF. The CDR3 region has the DNA TGTGCCAGCCGCCTACCGGGACTAGCGGGGGAGGAAGATACGCAGTATTTT.

The chain joins TRBV5-4 to TRBJ2-1; 10 bases are shared with TRBD2. Germline V gives CDR1 SGHNT, CDR2 YYREEE (reference sequence). The ends lost 1 base at V and 11 bases at J; junction bases unmatched: 3. The CDR3 consists of 13 residues. In nucleotides, the CDR3 is TGTGCCAGCAGCTTGCCACTAGCGGGGAAGCAGTTCTTC. It codes for CASSLPLAGKQFF.

The gene calls are TRBV9 and TRBJ2-3, with 14 bases that match TRBD2. Germline assignment: CDR1 SGDLS and CDR2 YYNGEE. This CDR3 is built from 17 residues. V gave up 5 bases and J gave up 0 bases; unmatched junction bases: 5. CDR3 DNA sequence: TGTGCCAGCAGGGGGACTAGCGGGGGCCTTAGCACAGATACGCAGTATTTT. Translating it yields CASRGTSGGLSTDTQYF.

This clone has just a few counts. The genes are TRBV18 and TRBJ1-3; 8 nucleotides agree with TRBD1. CDR1 is KGHSH and CDR2 is LQKENI in the germline V gene. CDR3 length: 14 residues. J gave up 4 bases and V 4 bases, and 3 bases lay outside the gene matches. CDR3: CASSRTGTGNTIYF. CDR3 DNA: TGTGCCAGCTCACGGACAGGGACCGGAAACACCATATATTTT.